This record looks at one TCR beta chain sequence and its context. V was pared by 1 base and J by 2 bases, with 9 bases between. The CDR3 extends over 14 amino acids. The germline gives CDR1 MGHRA, CDR2 YSYEKL. The record originates from a study of CD8 T cells in Susac syndrome. RNA, at about 0.5 to 1 ug, was reverse transcribed with random hexamers. TCRdb reprocessed the immunoSEQ multiplex PCR reads with MiXCR, giving one entry per CDR3 protein. The table shows about 300,000 distinct CDR3 sequences, with about 89% occurring only once. Source material: CD8+ T cells from PBMCs. This TCR was sampled from a human donor with multiple sclerosis. The chain combines TRBV4-1 with TRBJ2-7; D gene unclear. In DNA, the CDR3 is TGCGCCAGCAGCCAAGTACCCAGTACCTACGAGCAGTACTTC. Its translation is CASSQVPSTYEQYF.